These 7 T cell receptor beta chains share one sample of origin, sequenced in a study of T cell responses to AZD1222 COVID-19 vaccine. Profiling relied on immunoSEQ multiplex PCR, and the TCRdb table lists in-frame clones only, not all of them. The sample carries 120,000 to 150,000 clones, roughly 91% recorded once. The sequencing here drew on peripheral blood, taken on day 0 of AZD1222 vaccination. These receptors came from an adult in good health.

This clone appeared a single time. This chain links TRBV7-9 with TRBJ1-6; the D gene is possibly TRBD1 (5 bases). The CDR3 sequence is 15 residues long. Trimming left V 5 bases short and J 9 bases short, with 17 bases between. Germline lookup yields CDR1 SEHNR and CDR2 FQNEAQ (reference sequence). CDR3 sequence: CASSPGAFQGSPLHF. The CDR3 region has the DNA TGTGCCAGCAGCCCCGGGGCCTTCCAGGGTTCACCCCTCCACTTT.

V usage is TRBV10-3 and J usage is TRBJ2-7, with 9 bases matching TRBD1. Germline V lookup: CDR1 ENHRY, CDR2 SYGVKD. CDR3 size: 15 residues. The trim removed 2 bases at V and 5 bases at J, leaving 7 bases unmatched. CDR3: CAISEGGQGSHEQYF. CDR3 bases: TGTGCCATCAGTGAGGGGGGACAGGGTAGCCACGAGCAGTACTTC.

The chain recombines TRBV10-2 with TRBJ2-2, with 7 bases matching TRBD1. V shed 8 bases and J 0 bases; nucleotides not matched to a gene: 6. CDR3 length equals 15 residues. Germline-derived CDR1 and CDR2 are WSHSY and SAAADI. CDR3 in DNA: TGCGCCAGCGCTTGGGGACAGACGAACACCGGGGAGCTGTTTTTT. It translates to CASAWGQTNTGELFF.

In regard to this clone: The same CDR3 also results from other DNA sequences found in this sample. This chain uses TRBV19 with TRBJ1-5; D gene ambiguous. Trimming pared 0 bases from V and 1 base from J, leaving 10 bases between. This CDR3 has 16 amino acids. The germline V gene has CDR1 LNHDA and CDR2 SQIVND (reference sequence). The CDR3 here is CASSIDREGSNQPQHF. CDR3 DNA: TGTGCCAGTAGTATAGATAGGGAAGGCAGCAATCAGCCCCAGCATTTT. The variable domain in full, completed from reference TRBV19 and TRBJ1-5, reads DGGITQSPKYLFRKEGQNVTLSCEQNLNHDAMYWYRQDPGQGLRLIYYSQIVNDFQKGDIAEGYSVSREKKESFPLTVTSAQKNPTAFYLCASSIDREGSNQPQHFGDGTRLSIL.

This chain connects TRBV27 to TRBJ2-1; TRBD2 matches 14 bases. CDR3 size: 16 residues. Germline CDR1 reads MNHEY; CDR2 reads SMNVEV (reference sequence). The ends lost 5 bases at V and 5 bases at J; junction bases unmatched: 5. The CDR3 here is CASSRPGLAGDNEQFF. The CDR3 DNA reads TGTGCCAGCAGTCGCCCGGGACTAGCGGGAGACAATGAGCAGTTCTTC.

This chain joins TRBV5-6 and TRBJ2-7; 9 bases are a match to TRBD1. CDR1 SGHDT and CDR2 YYEEEE come from the germline V gene. The V gene end was trimmed by 3 bases and the J gene end by 4 bases; junction bases not matched to a gene: 5. The CDR3 contains 14 residues. DNA of the CDR3: TGTGCCAGCAGCTGGGACAGGGATGCATACGAGCAGTACTTC. This sequence encodes CASSWDRDAYEQYF.

The chain joins TRBV7-2 to TRBJ1-5; D possibly corresponds to TRBD1 (6 bases). This CDR3 contains 14 residues. Trimming pared 3 bases from V and 6 bases from J, leaving 12 bases between. Germline CDR1 reads SGHTA; CDR2 reads FQGNSA. The CDR3 DNA reads as TGTGCCAGCAGCTTTTCAGGGGATGGTCAGCCCCAGCATTTT. It encodes CASSFSGDGQPQHF.